The next 2 T cell receptor beta chains were all read from a single sample in a study of shared clonotypes between healthy human individuals. In the naive CD8 group, cells lacked CD45RO and were positively selected for CCR7, so terminally differentiated effector memory CD45RA+ cells were left out. Profiling relied on immunoSEQ multiplex PCR, and the TCRdb table lists in-frame clones only, not all of them. Of hundreds of thousands of clones in the sample, 95% to 96% are singletons; the top ten hold approximately 0.1%. Sequenced material: naive CD8+ T cells sorted from blood. The receptors shown here come from a woman aged 30 to 39 in good health.

The chain employs TRBV4-1 and TRBJ2-7; D uncertain. The CDR3 consists of 16 residues. Trimming stripped 6 bases from V and 0 bases from J, with 18 bases between. Germline-derived CDR1 and CDR2 are MGHRA and YSYEKL. CDR3 in amino acids: CASRLRVGGTSYEQYF. DNA of the CDR3: TGCGCCAGCAGGCTAAGGGTCGGCGGAACCTCCTACGAGCAGTACTTC.

This clone was seen only once. The chain combines TRBV27 with TRBJ2-5; D could derive from TRBD1 or TRBD2 (5 bases each). CDR1 and CDR2 (germline): MNHEY, SMNVEV (reference sequence). CDR3 size: 14 residues. V dropped 4 bases and J dropped 8 bases, with 17 bases sitting between them. The CDR3 nucleotides are TGTGCCAGCAGTTCAGCCGGGGCGAGGGGTACCCAGTACTTC. As protein: CASSSAGARGTQYF.